The subject of this entry is one T cell receptor beta chain. The junction differs from germline at one of its ends, possibly a read error. The data originate from a study of blood T cells in healthy people across ages. This CDR3 comprises 17 residues. The germline V gene has CDR1 MNHEY and CDR2 SMNVEV (reference sequence). Primers used in a second PCR of roughly 6 to 11 cycles were a sample-barcoded 5' primer and a J-beta primer mix. Through a template-switch adaptor with 12 random nucleotides, each cDNA molecule received a tag. TCRdb independently ran MiXCR on the 5' RACE reads; one entry per CDR3 protein. This table has fewer than 2,000,000 distinct CDR3 sequences, 34% appearing once.

The V and J genes are TRBV27 and TRBJ2-2; TRBD2 is a possible D gene (5 bases). Sequencing was performed on blood. The TCR comes from a woman in her thirties in good health. CDR3 region: CASSLRPPWLTTGERFF. The CDR3 bases are TGTGCCAGCAGTTTAAGGCCCCCGTGGTTGACCACCGGGGAGCGGTTTTTT.